These T cell receptor beta chains were read from a single sample in a study of T cell responses to AZD1222 COVID-19 vaccine. Only in-frame clones appear in the TCRdb table, and some are missing; sequencing was by immunoSEQ multiplex PCR. The sample comprises more than 150,000 clones, over 80% of which are singletons, and less than 11% rests with the top ten. The source was peripheral blood, collected on day 0 of AZD1222 vaccination. The receptors were sampled from an adult in good health. The CDR3 runs from the conserved cysteine through the conserved F or W. A D gene is named only where the DNA matches it firmly. Only some rows state a clone size, as once, few, many or a class for expanded clones.

clone size	J gene	V gene	D gene	CDR3 DNA	CDR3 protein
-	TRBJ1-1	TRBV6-5	-	TGTGCCAGCAGTTCAACTGACGGGTGGAACACTGAAGCTTTCTTT	CASSSTDGWNTEAFF
-	TRBJ1-1	TRBV5-6	-	TGTGCCAGCAGCCCCCAGGGCTGGGACACTGAAGCTTTCTTT	CASSPQGWDTEAFF
-	TRBJ2-2	TRBV6-2/TRBV6-3	-	TGTGCCAGCAGTCCGAACACCGGGGAGCTGTTTTTT	CASSPNTGELFF
-	TRBJ1-2	TRBV5-4	-	TGTGCCAGCAGCTTGGCCGGAACGGCAGCTAACTATGGCTACACCTTC	CASSLAGTAANYGYTF
-	TRBJ1-1	TRBV5-4	-	TGTGCCAGCAGCCTGGACTTTTTTGAAGCTTTCTTT	CASSLDFFEAFF
-	TRBJ1-2	TRBV28	-	TGTGCCAGCAGTGCGGCCCAGCGACTCTATGGCTACACCTTC	CASSAAQRLYGYTF
-	TRBJ2-3	TRBV6-4	-	TGTGCCAGCAGTGAGACATGGGGTTCAGATACGCAGTATTTT	CASSETWGSDTQYF
once	TRBJ1-1	TRBV18	TRBD1	TGTGCCAGCTCACCGGACAGGGCAAACACTGAAGCTTTCTTT	CASSPDRANTEAFF
-	TRBJ1-1	TRBV27	-	TGTGCCAGCAGCCTATGGGGCGGTGAAGCTTTCTTT	CASSLWGGEAFF
-	TRBJ1-1	TRBV2	-	TGTGCCAGCATTCCAACGGGTCTTAACACTGAAGCTTTCTTT	CASIPTGLNTEAFF
-	TRBJ1-4	TRBV5-8	-	TGTGCCAGCAGCTTCGAACCCGCAAAACTGTTTTTT	CASSFEPAKLFF
-	TRBJ2-1	TRBV11-2	-	TGTGCCAGCAGCTTAGATTGGTCGGGAGCAATCAATGAGCAGTTCTTC	CASSLDWSGAINEQFF
-	TRBJ1-4	TRBV5-1	-	TGCGCCAGCAGCTTGAAGGGGCGGGCAACTAATGAAAAACTGTTTTTT	CASSLKGRATNEKLFF
-	TRBJ2-2	TRBV4-3	TRBD2	TGCGCCAGCAGCGTATTCGCGGGGGAACTCACCGGGGAGCTGTTTTTT	CASSVFAGELTGELFF
once	TRBJ2-1	TRBV11-2	-	TGTGCCAGCAGCTCCGGAGCCGGGGACTACAATGAGCAGTTCTTC	CASSSGAGDYNEQFF
-	TRBJ1-5	TRBV19	-	TGTGCCAGTACCAACCCCCGACCCGGCGGTCAGCCCCAGCATTTT	CASTNPRPGGQPQHF
-	TRBJ2-5	TRBV5-8	-	TGTGCCAGCATCAGGAAGACCCAGTACTTC	CASIRKTQYF
-	TRBJ1-2	TRBV28	-	TGTGCCAGCAAAGAGCCCTATGGCTACACCTTC	CASKEPYGYTF
-	TRBJ1-2	TRBV27	-	TGTGCCAGCAGGGAGGACCGCCAAGGGCACTATGGCTACACCTTC	CASREDRQGHYGYTF
once	TRBJ1-1	TRBV9	TRBD1	TGTGCCAGCAGCGTGGGACAGGGGAACACTGAAGCTTTCTTT	CASSVGQGNTEAFF
-	TRBJ2-2	TRBV19	TRBD2	TGTGCCAGTAGTGTGTCTAGCGGGGATTACACCGGGGAGCTGTTTTTT	CASSVSSGDYTGELFF
-	TRBJ2-2	TRBV5-4	-	TGTGCCAGCAGCTTGGGTGGGATCCTCACCGGGGAGCTGTTTTTT	CASSLGGILTGELFF
-	TRBJ1-1	TRBV24-1	TRBD1	TGTGCCACCCCACCCCTTCTTGGACAGGATGAAGCTTTCTTT	CATPPLLGQDEAFF
-	TRBJ1-2	TRBV6-1	TRBD1	TGTGCCAGCAGTGACCGGGACAGGGAGTTTAACTATGGCTACACCTTC	CASSDRDREFNYGYTF
few	TRBJ2-1	TRBV20-1	-	TGCAGTGCTAGTCATTGGCGTCGGATAGATGAGCAGTTCTTC	CSASHWRRIDEQFF
-	TRBJ2-7	TRBV5-5	TRBD1	TGTGCCAGCAGCCCACCTCCAAGACAGGGGGTCTACGAGCAGTACTTC	CASSPPPRQGVYEQYF
-	TRBJ1-6	TRBV5-8	TRBD1	TGTGCCAGCAGCCTACAGGGGTATTCACCCCTCCACTTT	CASSLQGYSPLHF
-	TRBJ2-2	TRBV27	TRBD1	TGTGCCAGCAGTTTAGGGTTGGGACAGGCGAACACCGGGGAGCTGTTTTTT	CASSLGLGQANTGELFF
-	TRBJ1-2	TRBV9	TRBD1	TGTGCCAGCAGCGTAGGCTCTAGGACAGGCGGGAATGGCTACACCTTC	CASSVGSRTGGNGYTF
-	TRBJ2-7	TRBV30	TRBD2	TGTGCCGGATCCTCGGGGGGGAGCTCCTACGAGCAGTACTTC	CAGSSGGSSYEQYF
-	TRBJ2-3	TRBV7-9	-	TGTGCCAGCAGCCCCCCTTTAGGGGCAGGAAGAGATACGCAGTATTTT	CASSPPLGAGRDTQYF
-	TRBJ1-2	TRBV7-2	-	TGTGCCAGCAGCTTAGCCGTCGGGGGGAACTATGGCTACACCTTC	CASSLAVGGNYGYTF
once	TRBJ2-7	TRBV7-2	TRBD2	TGTGCCAGCAGCCTAGCGGGAGGAGTATACGAGCAGTACTTC	CASSLAGGVYEQYF
-	TRBJ1-1	TRBV28	-	TGTGCCAGCAGTTTACCGAGAGGGGGGCTTAACACTGAAGCTTTCTTT	CASSLPRGGLNTEAFF
-	TRBJ1-4	TRBV30	-	TGTGCCTGGAGTGCGGACTCAACAAGATGGAAACTGTTTTTT	CAWSADSTRWKLFF
-	TRBJ1-6	TRBV9	TRBD1	TGTGCCAGCAGCGCGGACAGGGGAGGATCACCCCTCCACTTT	CASSADRGGSPLHF
once	TRBJ2-1	TRBV7-2	-	TGTGCCAGCAGCTTCACAGGGCCGGGAATTGAGCAGTTCTTC	CASSFTGPGIEQFF
-	TRBJ2-1	TRBV7-6	-	TGTGCCAGCAGCAGCGGCATGAGCAATGAGCAGTTCTTC	CASSSGMSNEQFF
-	TRBJ1-1	TRBV7-8	-	TGTGCCAGCAGCACTTGGACAGAAATGAACACTGAAGCTTTCTTT	CASSTWTEMNTEAFF
-	TRBJ2-7	TRBV5-1	TRBD1	TGCGCCAGCAGATCCCCGTCCGGGACAGGACTCTACGAGCAGTACTTC	CASRSPSGTGLYEQYF
-	TRBJ2-1	TRBV5-4	-	TGTGCCAGCAGCTCCTGGATGAGAGAAGGGTTGGAGCAGTTCTTC	CASSSWMREGLEQFF
-	TRBJ2-7	TRBV13	-	TGTGCCAGCAGCGTAAGGGGAGTCCACGAGCAGTACTTC	CASSVRGVHEQYF
-	TRBJ1-1	TRBV10-3	-	TGTGCCATCAGTGACACACAGGGAGGCCCTGAAGCTTTCTTT	CAISDTQGGPEAFF
-	TRBJ2-2	TRBV24-1	-	TGTGCCACCAGTGATTTGGTGCGGGACGGCGGGGAGCTGTTTTTT	CATSDLVRDGGELFF
-	TRBJ1-3	TRBV4-1	-	TGCGCCAGCAGCCCCCAAGGACTTAACTCTGGAAACACCATATATTTT	CASSPQGLNSGNTIYF
once	TRBJ1-2	TRBV6-4	-	TGTGCCAGCAGTGACGGCCTGGGGACCTATGGCTACACCTTC	CASSDGLGTYGYTF
-	TRBJ1-4	TRBV10-3	-	TGTGCCAGCCCTCCTGAATGGCGGAGTCATGAAAAACTGTTTTTT	CASPPEWRSHEKLFF
-	TRBJ2-2	TRBV19	TRBD2	TGTGCCAGTAGTATCGCGGGGGGGGACACCGGGGAGCTGTTTTTT	CASSIAGGDTGELFF
-	TRBJ1-3	TRBV14	-	TGTGCCAGCAGCACGGGACTCTTCGGCACCATATATTTT	CASSTGLFGTIYF
-	TRBJ1-1	TRBV3-1/TRBV3-2	-	TGTGCCAGCAGCCAAACTGGGACTCTGGGAGTGGCTGAAGCTTTCTTT	CASSQTGTLGVAEAFF
-	TRBJ2-1	TRBV28	TRBD2	TGTGCCAGCAGCCCCGACCTCTCGGCGGGGGGCAATGAGCAGTTCTTC	CASSPDLSAGGNEQFF
once	TRBJ2-2	TRBV2	TRBD2	TGTGCCAGCAAGTTGGCTAGCGGCTTCACCGGGGAGCTGTTTTTT	CASKLASGFTGELFF
-	TRBJ1-6	TRBV6-5	-	TGTGCCAGCAGGGCTTCCTATAATTCACCCCTCCACTTT	CASRASYNSPLHF
-	TRBJ2-2	TRBV5-4	TRBD1	TGTGCCAGCAGCTCGATGGGACAGGGCCTGACCGGGGAGCTGTTTTTT	CASSSMGQGLTGELFF